This TCR beta chain was documented in a study of blood T cell repertoires in COVID-19. Across the whole study: Acute and convalescent COVID-19 samples came from the United States, Italy and Spain. The cDNA or gDNA used as material had been derived from T cells, B-cell-depleted T cells, or PBMCs.

The CDR3 extends over 15 amino acids. Germline V gene sequence: CDR1 LGHDT, CDR2 YNNKEL (reference sequence). Trimming shortened V by 6 bases and J by 7 bases, and 18 bases separated the two germline ends. Per the original methods: Amplification of reference gene primers provided the estimated nucleated cell counts. This table comes from immunoSEQ multiplex PCR, and its TCRdb copy is limited to in-frame clones, with some not included. V, J and clone size are those of that table, while D and trimming were read from the DNA. This sample has some 300,000 clones; 85% to 90% occur once, and the top ten carry 3.5% to 4.5%. The study assigned cohorts using participant-reported clinical history.

Sequencing input: PBMCs or T cells enriched from blood (not recorded which). This clonotype originated in a man aged 25-45 years who had recovered from COVID-19. The chain recombines TRBV3-1 (or the pseudogene TRBV3-2) with TRBJ1-4; D is possibly TRBD1 (5 bases). CDR3 coding DNA: TGTGCCAGCAGACGACTAGGGGTAACGGGTGAAAAACTGTTTTTT. Its translation is CASRRLGVTGEKLFF.